Included here is one T cell receptor (beta chain) sequence, with context. Profiled with immunoSEQ multiplex PCR; TCRdb holds only in-frame clones, not every one. The data hold 65,000 to 85,000 clones, with about nine tenths observed a single time. The sample comes from a study of OX40 agonist ivuxolimab in advanced cancers. Trimming took off 5 bases at V and 1 base at J, with 8 bases between the two ends. The germline CDR1 and CDR2 sequences are MGHDK and SYGVNS. The CDR3 extends over 13 amino acids. This receptor was taken from an adult with an advanced solid tumor such as melanoma, head and neck, liver or kidney cancer. The sample in question was CD4+ or CD8+ T cells sorted from blood, obtained in a trial of the OX40 agonist ivuxolimab. The chain joins TRBV25-1 to TRBJ1-1; D unresolved. The CDR3 bases are TGTGCCAGCAGTCGTTCTACGAACACTGAAGCTTTCTTT. Translation gives CASSRSTNTEAFF.